This T cell receptor beta chain was identified in a study of T cells in Graves' hyperthyroidism and ophthalmopathy. RNA transcripts yielded amplified TCR beta CDR3 regions. First-round RT-PCR targeting the TCR CDR3 was performed with the HTBI primer set. TCRdb passed the multiplex PCR reads through MiXCR, listing each CDR3 protein once. The sample lists 540,000 or so distinct CDR3 sequences; more than 15% were seen once. This clonotype came up a few times. The germline gives CDR1 SGHTS, CDR2 YDEGEE. V was clipped by 4 bases and J by 3 bases; unmatched bases: 5. This CDR3 is built from 14 residues. The sequenced sample was blood. This TCR was recovered from a woman aged 25 to 45 with Graves' hyperthyroidism. J is TRBJ1-2 and V is TRBV5-8; 8 bases agree with TRBD1. For the CDR3, the DNA is TGTGCCAGCAGCAAAGGACAGGGCGACTATGGCTACACCTTC. It codes for CASSKGQGDYGYTF.